The subject of this entry is one T cell receptor (beta chain). These data come from a study of blood T cell repertoires in COVID-19. Study-wide background: PBMCs, B-cell-depleted T cells, or T cells provided the cDNA or gDNA that made up the material.

Germline V CDR1 and CDR2: LGHNA, YSLEER. The V gene end was trimmed by 5 bases and the J gene end by 2 bases; junction bases not matched to a gene: 9. This CDR3 spans 16 amino acids. This table comes from immunoSEQ multiplex PCR, and its TCRdb copy is limited to in-frame clones, with some not included. This sample has 200,000 to 250,000 clones, with around 80% found just once. Sequencing used peripheral blood. The chain combines TRBV4-3 with TRBJ2-3; 8 bases match TRBD2. This receptor was obtained from a woman aged 65 to 85 with acute or convalescent COVID-19. The CDR3 here is CASSFNAGGLTDTQYF. As DNA, the CDR3 is TGCGCCAGCAGCTTCAACGCGGGGGGTCTCACAGATACGCAGTATTTT.